These 11 T cell receptor beta chains were sequenced from one sample in a study of blood T cell repertoires in COVID-19. Measured with immunoSEQ multiplex PCR; TCRdb has only the in-frame clones, and not every one. Among a few hundred thousand clones listed, 70% to 90% were seen once. The specimen was peripheral blood. The source of these receptors is a man aged 18-30 years who had recovered from COVID-19.

This sequence joins TRBV7-6 and TRBJ1-4; 7 bases are shared with TRBD1. The CDR3 sequence is 14 residues long. Trimming took 5 bases from V and 8 from J; bases not matched to a gene: 8. Per germline, CDR1 SGHVS and CDR2 FNYEAQ. CDR3 residues: CASSPSGTVEKLFF. For the CDR3, the DNA is TGTGCCAGCAGCCCATCCGGGACAGTCGAAAAACTGTTTTTT.

The rearrangement uses TRBV7-9 and TRBJ2-5; 14 nucleotides match TRBD2. Germline CDR1 and CDR2: SEHNR and FQNEAQ (reference sequence). This CDR3 has 15 residues. The J segment lost 5 bases and the V segment lost 5 bases, leaving 4 bases of the junction unmatched. As DNA, the CDR3 is TGTGCCAGCAGCCCGGGACTAGCGGGAGATGAGACCCAGTACTTC. It yields the protein CASSPGLAGDETQYF. The full variable domain, with the rest looked up from reference TRBV7-9 and TRBJ2-5, is DTGVSQNPRHKITKRGQNVTFRCDPISEHNRLYWYRQTLGQGPEFLTYFQNEAQLEKSRLLSDRFSAERPKGSFSTLEIQRTEQGDSAMYLCASSPGLAGDETQYFGPGTRLLVL.

This clone was counted only a few times. The CDR3 sequence is CASSPPAGNTEAFF. The DNA of the CDR3 is TGTGCCAGCTCACCACCGGCAGGGAACACTGAAGCTTTCTTT. V and J are TRBV18 and TRBJ1-1; D unresolved. This CDR3 spans 14 amino acids. V dropped 0 bases and J dropped 1 base, with 6 bases sitting between them. The germline gives CDR1 KGHSH, CDR2 LQKENI.

This clone was picked up one time. J is TRBJ2-3 and V is TRBV6-1, with D possibly being TRBD1 (5 bases). The CDR3 is made up of 15 amino acids. V lost 1 base and J lost 0, with 8 bases in between. Germline loops: CDR1 MNHNS, CDR2 SASEGT. This chain's CDR3 is CASSEGQSSTDTQYF. The CDR3 nucleotides read TGTGCCAGCAGTGAAGGACAGAGTAGCACAGATACGCAGTATTTT.

The chain uses TRBV10-3 and TRBJ2-2, with D unresolved. Germline CDR1 reads ENHRY; CDR2 reads SYGVKD. CDR3 length equals 12 residues. V was clipped by 11 bases and J by 4 bases, with 11 bases between them. In DNA form, the CDR3 reads TGTGCCCTCGGCCGGAGCACCGGGGAGCTGTTTTTT. It codes for CALGRSTGELFF.

In regard to this clone: Additional DNA sequences in this sample encode the identical CDR3. V gene TRBV6-5 combines with J gene TRBJ2-7, with TRBD2 matching over 11 bases. CDR1 and CDR2 from the germline V gene are MNHEY and SVGAGI. The J segment lost 4 bases and the V segment lost 0 bases, leaving 2 bases of the junction unmatched. The CDR3 runs to 15 residues. The DNA for the CDR3 is TGTGCCAGCAGTTACTCGACTAGCGGGGCTTACGAGCAGTACTTC. Protein: CASSYSTSGAYEQYF.

V and J are TRBV4-3 and TRBJ1-5; possibly TRBD1 for D (6 bases). Germline CDR1 is LGHNA and CDR2 is YSLEER. The CDR3 is 13 residues long. V gave up 0 bases and J gave up 9 bases, with 9 bases separating them. CDR3 amino acids: CASSQDRGRPQHF. The CDR3 DNA follows: TGCGCCAGCAGCCAAGACAGGGGTCGGCCCCAGCATTTT.

With respect to this clone: Other DNA sequences from this sample encode an identical CDR3 as well. The chain joins TRBV30 to TRBJ1-1; D call uncertain. Trimming pared 0 bases from V and 1 base from J, leaving 6 bases between. This CDR3 contains 13 residues. Germline V gene lookup returns CDR1 GTSNPN and CDR2 SVGIG (reference sequence). CDR3 amino acids: CAWSVTRNTEAFF. DNA of the CDR3: TGTGCCTGGAGTGTGACTAGGAACACTGAAGCTTTCTTT.

The V and J genes are TRBV13 and TRBJ2-7; 11 nucleotides line up with TRBD1. This CDR3 region has 14 residues. CDR1 is PRHDT and CDR2 is FYEKMQ in the germline V gene (reference sequence). V shed 4 bases, J shed 4 bases, and the junction held 3 bases outside the gene matches. This CDR3 reads CASSYGQGAYEQYF. The DNA for the CDR3 is TGTGCCAGCAGCTACGGACAGGGGGCGTACGAGCAGTACTTC.

The V gene is TRBV30, the J gene TRBJ1-2; 10 bases line up with TRBD1. V was clipped by 0 bases and J by 6 bases; unmatched bases: 4. Per germline, CDR1 GTSNPN and CDR2 SVGIG (reference sequence). CDR3 size: 14 residues. CDR3 in amino acids: CAWSVRDRGDGYTF. The CDR3 nucleotides are TGTGCCTGGAGTGTACGGGACAGGGGAGATGGCTACACCTTC. The full variable domain, with the rest looked up from reference TRBV30 and TRBJ1-2, is SQTIHQWPATLVQPVGSPLSLECTVEGTSNPNLYWYRQAAGRGLQLLFYSVGIGQISSEVPQNLSASRPQDRQFILSSKKLLLSDSGFYLCAWSVRDRGDGYTFGSGTRLTVV.

This chain links TRBV14 with TRBJ2-7, with 7 bases identical to TRBD2. CDR1 is SGHDN and CDR2 is FVKESK in the germline V gene. This CDR3 has 14 residues. V gave up 4 bases and J gave up 3 bases; unmatched junction bases: 6. The CDR3 sequence is CASSPRREVYEQYF. The CDR3 nucleotides are TGTGCCAGCAGCCCCCGCCGGGAGGTCTACGAGCAGTACTTC.